This is a list of T cell receptor beta chains from one sample in a study of T cell changes during pregnancy in multiple sclerosis. The method was immunoSEQ multiplex PCR; TCRdb's version includes in-frame clones alone and lacks a portion of them. Seen here are approximately 80,000 clones, around 93% observed once, and the top ten hold approximately 0.75%. The starting material was peripheral blood, obtained in the second trimester of pregnancy. The receptors stem from a female donor in good health, enrolled as a control in a pregnancy study. CDR3s leave out the opening cysteine and the closing phenylalanine or tryptophan. Fields, in order: V gene, J gene, CDR3 protein.

TRBV6-5	TRBJ1-2	ASSYRTGGDYGYT
TRBV7-9	TRBJ2-7	ASSLLAGGDPEQY
TRBV30	TRBJ1-1	AWSPTVHTEAF
TRBV29-1	TRBJ1-1	SVAPGQGRSEAF
TRBV27	TRBJ2-7	ASSSIQSSYEQY
TRBV9	TRBJ1-3	ASSVQDFSGNTIY
TRBV9	TRBJ2-7	ASSHNLGGETYEQY
TRBV7-9	TRBJ2-2	ASRGAGGNTGELF
TRBV6-5	TRBJ2-5	ASSYAGGLQETQY
TRBV5-1	TRBJ1-1	ASSLGTGGPPEAF
TRBV4-3	TRBJ2-7	ASSQEWTGRNEQY
TRBV7-2	TRBJ2-7	ASSLQGAEQY
TRBV27	TRBJ2-7	ASSYGTGSYEQY
TRBV7-3	TRBJ2-1	ASSSGQGEEQF
TRBV7-9	TRBJ2-1	ASSFISGGLGNEQF
TRBV6-6	TRBJ1-4	ASSPRPGSGEKLF
TRBV19	TRBJ1-2	ASSRQGAASYGYT
TRBV7-9	TRBJ2-2	ASSPAGKWYTGELF
TRBV7-9	TRBJ1-5	ASSLVGGQGFGLTQH
TRBV9	TRBJ2-7	ASSPGGGQSYEQY
TRBV7-9	TRBJ2-5	ASSPGVQVETQY
TRBV9	TRBJ1-2	ASSVGGLLYGYT
TRBV2	TRBJ1-1	ASSEAQGNTEAF
TRBV5-1	TRBJ1-1	ASSSSLAGTEAF
TRBV23-1	TRBJ2-1	ASSQPLRTSGGASYNEQF
TRBV4-1	TRBJ2-7	ASSQENRGFYEQY
TRBV6-6	TRBJ1-5	ASSPGTDYQPQH
TRBV5-1	TRBJ1-1	ASRREGTEAF
TRBV4-3	TRBJ1-2	ASSQEPGNGYT
TRBV4-1	TRBJ1-1	ASSQRQTNTEAF
TRBV19	TRBJ1-4	ASSSGGAGEKLF
TRBV9	TRBJ2-5	ASSLGLAGEVQETQY
TRBV9	TRBJ2-7	ASSVDQGREQY
TRBV7-8	TRBJ1-2	ASGTGTNYGYT
TRBV7-9	TRBJ1-4	ASSGQDDEKLF
TRBV7-6	TRBJ2-1	ASSMLAGLGNEQF
TRBV6-5	TRBJ1-6	ASSNRDRVAPLH
TRBV27	TRBJ2-7	ASSLSGGGSYEQY
TRBV7-8	TRBJ1-5	ASQWASNQPQH
TRBV19	TRBJ1-2	ATTAGVGRYT
TRBV6-6	TRBJ2-7	ASSYVSGGQAEQY
TRBV30	TRBJ1-6	ACGTGRSPLH
TRBV7-9	TRBJ1-1	ASSLGGALNTEAF
TRBV7-9	TRBJ2-2	ASSLGDRVTGELF
TRBV27	TRBJ1-5	ASSSTGSSQPQH
TRBV5-8	TRBJ2-7	ASSTGQSYEQY
TRBV4-1	TRBJ2-3	ASSQAPSGGAQDTQY
TRBV5-1	TRBJ1-6	ASSTGTLTKPLH
TRBV7-2	TRBJ1-2	ASSLGQNYGYT
TRBV29-1	TRBJ2-3	SVVRTSTDTQY
TRBV6-5	TRBJ1-1	ASRWRGTEAF
TRBV7-9	TRBJ2-3	ASSVSGSTDTQY
TRBV10-3	TRBJ2-1	AISAVVGGAYEQF
TRBV6-5	TRBJ1-4	ASGTGLNEKLF
TRBV6-6	TRBJ1-2	ASFPGQGYGYT
TRBV19	TRBJ1-1	ASSIPGRGTEAF
TRBV19	TRBJ1-2	ASSNPGQGIDGYT
TRBV19	TRBJ1-1	ASSSSAGTEAF